This entry lists 6 T cell receptor beta chains sequenced from one sample in a study of T cell responses to AZD1222 COVID-19 vaccine. TCRdb keeps only in-frame clones here, not all; method: immunoSEQ multiplex PCR. In the table there are about 120,000 clones, around 90% of which are singletons. This sample comprised peripheral blood, obtained 28 days after the second AZD1222 dose. Source of these receptors: an adult who received the AZD1222 COVID-19 vaccine.

A single count supports this clone. The V gene is TRBV29-1, the J gene TRBJ2-4; D could derive from TRBD1 or TRBD2 (5 bases each). Per the germline V gene, CDR1 is SQVTM and CDR2 is ANQGSEA. Trimming removed 0 bases at V and 0 bases at J, with 15 bases between. The CDR3 length is 17 residues. CDR3 residues: CSVEDSSGRVAKNIQYF. As DNA, the CDR3 is TGCAGCGTTGAAGATTCCTCAGGGAGAGTAGCCAAAAACATTCAGTACTTC.

The rearrangement joins TRBV7-2 to TRBJ1-4; D gene uncertain. The V and J ends lost 1 base and 8 bases respectively, with 8 bases between them. CDR3 length equals 13 residues. The germline V gene has CDR1 SGHTA and CDR2 FQGNSA. In DNA form, the CDR3 reads TGTGCCAGCAGCTTAGGCCACGGCGAAAAACTGTTTTTT. Amino acid sequence: CASSLGHGEKLFF.

This rearrangement joins TRBV10-3 to TRBJ1-5, with unresolved D. Germline V gives CDR1 ENHRY, CDR2 SYGVKD. The CDR3 contains 13 residues. The V end lost 8 bases, the J end lost 7 bases, and 15 bases lay between the germline ends. CDR3 sequence (DNA): TGTGCCATCCAGGATTGGGTCGGACAGCCCCAGCATTTT. This encodes CAIQDWVGQPQHF.

The V call is TRBV4-2, the J call TRBJ1-1, with D possibly matching TRBD1 (5 bases). Trimming pared 4 bases from V and 0 bases from J, leaving 15 bases between. The CDR3 consists of 16 residues. Germline V gene data show CDR1 as LGHNA and CDR2 as YNFKEQ. The CDR3 DNA sequence: TGTGCCAGCAGCCCACAACCGGGGGGATTGAACACTGAAGCTTTCTTT. This codes for CASSPQPGGLNTEAFF.

This chain joins TRBV6-2 or TRBV6-3 and TRBJ2-5, with a tentative D call TRBD2 (5 bases). The CDR3 spans 13 residues. The V gene lost 5 bases and the J gene lost 2 bases, with 9 bases spanning the gap. CDR1 and CDR2 (germline): MNHEY, SVGEGT. The CDR3 nucleotides read TGTGCCAGCAGTCGGGCGGGTCAAGAGACCCAGTACTTC. Protein sequence: CASSRAGQETQYF.

In this sample, this clone turned up once. This CDR3 is CASSYWTGSNTGELFF. The CDR3 DNA follows: TGTGCCAGCAGTTACTGGACAGGCTCGAACACCGGGGAGCTGTTTTTT. This chain links TRBV6-5 with TRBJ2-2; 7 bases agree with TRBD1. CDR1 and CDR2 (germline): MNHEY, SVGAGI. The CDR3 covers 16 residues. Germline trimming cut 1 base from V and 0 bases from J; bases unmatched to any gene: 2.